Following are 14 T cell receptor beta chains from one sample sequenced in a study of radiotherapy plus CTLA-4 blockade in lung cancer (dated by TCRdb to about 2018). Libraries were constructed by the immunoSEQ multiplex PCR assay. TCRdb carries this immuneACCESS record with in-frame sequences only. Its versions omit some clonotypes, under half of them owing to an unresolved V gene in the studies checked, with the rest unexplained. The sample yields about 40,000 clones; roughly 79% were counted once. The leading ten clones occupy 20% to 30% of the sample. The sequencing here drew on peripheral blood, taken from a patient treated with radiotherapy plus ipilimumab. These receptors all come from a human donor with non-small cell lung cancer that progressed on radiotherapy plus ipilimumab.

This clone was seen once. The V and J genes are TRBV19 and TRBJ1-5, with a weak D call TRBD1 (6 bases). V lost 1 base and J lost 7, with 11 bases in between. The CDR3 runs to 14 residues. Germline-derived CDR1 and CDR2 are LNHDA and SQIVND (reference sequence). Here the CDR3 DNA reads TGTGCCAGTAGTATAGCTGGGGGCTACCAGCCCCAGCATTTT. Amino acids: CASSIAGGYQPQHF.

The rearrangement links TRBV5-3 to TRBJ2-7; 8 bases are shared with TRBD1. TRBV5-3 is designated an ORF whose function remains uncertain. Trimming at V came to 4 bases and at J to 6 bases, leaving 18 bases not matched to a gene. The CDR3 is 17 residues long. The CDR3 loop is CARSHGEVDRASTEQYF. CDR3 DNA: TGTGCCAGAAGCCATGGGGAGGTGGACAGGGCAAGCACCGAGCAGTACTTC.

The chain uses TRBV19 and TRBJ1-4; a weak D match, TRBD1 (6 bases). V was pared by 8 bases and J by 8 bases, with 12 bases between. Germline V lookup: CDR1 LNHDA, CDR2 SQIVND (reference sequence). The CDR3 runs to 12 residues. CDR3 sequence (DNA): TGTGCCAGTGCGACAGGCGTAGAAAAACTGTTTTTT. Its translation is CASATGVEKLFF. Combining the CDR3 with reference TRBV19 and TRBJ1-4 gives the whole variable domain DGGITQSPKYLFRKEGQNVTLSCEQNLNHDAMYWYRQDPGQGLRLIYYSQIVNDFQKGDIAEGYSVSREKKESFPLTVTSAQKNPTAFYLCASATGVEKLFFGSGTQLSVL.

The genes are TRBV27 and TRBJ1-4, with 8 bases aligning to TRBD1. Germline V CDR1 and CDR2: MNHEY, SMNVEV (reference sequence). This CDR3 spans 17 amino acids. V shed 0 bases, J shed 8 bases, and the junction held 11 bases outside the gene matches. CDR3 protein: CASSLSPPDREPEKLFF. The CDR3 nucleotides read TGTGCCAGCAGTTTATCACCTCCGGACAGGGAGCCCGAAAAACTGTTTTTT.

The V call is TRBV7-3, the J call TRBJ1-6, with D possibly matching TRBD1 (5 bases). V was trimmed by 2 bases and J by 4 bases, leaving 12 bases between them. The CDR3 consists of 16 residues. Per the germline V gene, CDR1 is SGHTA and CDR2 is FQGTGA. CDR3 in amino acids: CASSLGGDPYNSPLHF. CDR3 nucleotides: TGTGCCAGCAGCTTAGGAGGGGATCCTTATAATTCACCCCTCCACTTT. Combining the CDR3 with reference TRBV7-3 and TRBJ1-6 gives the whole variable domain GAGVSQTPSNKVTEKGKYVELRCDPISGHTALYWYRQSLGQGPEFLIYFQGTGAADDSGLPNDRFFAVRPEGSVSTLKIQRTERGDSAVYLCASSLGGDPYNSPLHFGNGTRLTVT.

This clone was detected only a few times. The rearrangement uses TRBV6-5 and TRBJ1-3, with D unresolved. V gave up 4 bases and J gave up 0 bases, with 10 bases separating them. Per the germline V gene, CDR1 is MNHEY and CDR2 is SVGAGI. The CDR3 loop spans 15 amino acids. CDR3 amino acids: CASSSSGVSGNTIYF. The CDR3 DNA is TGTGCCAGCAGTTCCTCCGGGGTCTCTGGAAACACCATATATTTT.

This clone came up a few times. The genes are TRBV11-2 and TRBJ1-1; unclear D gene. Trimming shortened V by 1 base and J by 2 bases, and 5 bases separated the two germline ends. The CDR3 loop spans 13 amino acids. CDR1 and CDR2 from the germline V gene are SGHAT and FQNNGV. CDR3 bases: TGTGCCAGCAGCTTAGTCTACAACACTGAAGCTTTCTTT. This translates into CASSLVYNTEAFF. Complete variable domain (other parts from reference TRBV11-2 and TRBJ1-1): EAGVAQSPRYKIIEKRQSVAFWCNPISGHATLYWYQQILGQGPKLLIQFQNNGVVDDSQLPKDRFSAERLKGVDSTLKIQPAKLEDSAVYLCASSLVYNTEAFFGQGTRLTVV.

This clone occurred a few times. This chain uses TRBV19 with TRBJ2-6; 9 positions match TRBD1. Germline CDR1 LNHDA, CDR2 SQIVND (reference sequence). The CDR3 sequence is 16 residues long. With 5 bases clipped from V and 0 bases from J, the junction kept 2 bases outside the gene matches. CDR3 DNA: TGTGCCAGTAGTCGGGACAGGGTCTCTGGGGCCAACGTCCTGACTTTC. As protein: CASSRDRVSGANVLTF.

V gene TRBV2 combines with J gene TRBJ1-1, with TRBD1 identical over 8 bases. The J segment lost 1 base and the V segment lost 6 bases, leaving 10 bases of the junction unmatched. Germline loops: CDR1 SNHLY, CDR2 FYNNEI. The CDR3 length is 16 residues. The CDR3 DNA sequence: TGTGCCAGCAGGTGGGACAGGAGGGTCCAGAACACTGAAGCTTTCTTT. It yields the protein CASRWDRRVQNTEAFF.

A few counts support this clone. The chain uses TRBV6-6 and TRBJ2-5; 10 bases match TRBD2. The CDR3 is 14 amino acids. Trimming at V came to 6 bases and at J to 3 bases, leaving 4 bases not matched to a gene. Germline-derived CDR1 and CDR2 are MNHNY and SVGAGI (reference sequence). CDR3 sequence (DNA): TGTGCCAGCAGACCAACTAGCGGGGAAGAGACCCAGTACTTC. Residues: CASRPTSGEETQYF.

The chain has TRBV9 and TRBJ1-6, with TRBD1 matching 7 bases. The CDR3 extends over 15 amino acids. V lost 3 bases, J lost 14 bases, and 14 bases stayed unmatched. The germline gives CDR1 SGDLS, CDR2 YYNGEE. CDR3 region: CASSEQPTGLVTLHF. CDR3 DNA sequence: TGTGCCAGCAGCGAACAACCGACAGGGCTCGTCACCCTCCACTTT.

V gene TRBV27 combines with J gene TRBJ1-5, with a tentative D call TRBD1 (6 bases). CDR1 and CDR2 (germline): MNHEY, SMNVEV (reference sequence). Trimming cost V 6 bases and J 1 base, with 13 bases left between them. The CDR3 runs to 15 residues. CDR3 protein: CASREGVVSNQPQHF. The CDR3 DNA follows: TGTGCCAGCAGAGAGGGGGTGGTGAGCAATCAGCCCCAGCATTTT.

V gene TRBV7-6 combines with J gene TRBJ1-6; 7 positions match TRBD1. CDR3 length equals 14 residues. Germline lookup yields CDR1 SGHVS and CDR2 FNYEAQ. V was clipped by 4 bases and J by 4 bases; unmatched bases: 1. CDR3 amino acids: CASSSGQYNSPLHF. The DNA of the CDR3 is TGTGCCAGCAGCTCGGGACAGTATAATTCACCCCTCCACTTT.

This clone is a singleton in its sample. V usage is TRBV27 and J usage is TRBJ1-4, with TRBD1 matching 8 bases. The CDR3 has 14 amino acids. The V segment lost 5 bases and the J segment 5 bases; nucleotides outside the gene matches: 4. In germline, CDR1 is MNHEY, CDR2 SMNVEV (reference sequence). CDR3 amino acids: CASSARQGNEKLFF. In nucleotides, the CDR3 is TGTGCCAGCAGTGCCCGACAGGGGAATGAAAAACTGTTTTTT. Full variable domain (outside the CDR3, taken from reference TRBV27 and TRBJ1-4): EAQVTQNPRYLITVTGKKLTVTCSQNMNHEYMSWYRQDPGLGLRQIYYSMNVEVTDKGDVPEGYKVSRKEKRNFPLILESPSPNQTSLYFCASSARQGNEKLFFGSGTQLSVL.